These T cell receptor beta chains were read from a single sample in a study of T-cell memory formation after mild COVID-19. TCRdb called the 5' RACE reads again in MiXCR, with one record for every CDR3 protein. Counted here are some 300,000 distinct CDR3 sequences, approximately 19% occurring once; the ten biggest clones make up over 20%. Sequencing input: PBMCs or a T cell subset sorted from them (not recorded which). The source is a man between 18 and 35 years old who had mild COVID-19 (a few samples of this study predate the infection). Cell type and time point are not known. CDR3s include the opening cysteine and the closing phenylalanine or tryptophan. The D gene is left open where the match is weak. Part of the rows lack a size; the others show once, few, many or a class for expanded clones.

clone size | D gene | J gene | V gene | CDR3 DNA | CDR3 protein
few | . | TRBJ2-5 | TRBV18 | TGTGCCAGCTCACCAGGGTCTGAAGAGACCCAGTACTTC | CASSPGSEETQYF
few | . | TRBJ1-5 | TRBV20-1 | TGCAGTGCCAGGACTTGGGGCCAGCCCCAGCATTTT | CSARTWGQPQHF
. | TRBD2 | TRBJ2-1 | TRBV10-3 | TGTGCCATCGTGGCGGGGGGCGCCCACAATGAGCAGTTCTTC | CAIVAGGAHNEQFF
. | . | TRBJ1-5 | TRBV20-1 | TGCAGTGCCACCCGCGCCGGGGGCCAAAGCAATCAGCCCCAGCATTTT | CSATRAGGQSNQPQHF
. | . | TRBJ2-2 | TRBV4-3 | TGCGCCAGCAGCTTAGCAACAGGGAACACCGGGGAGCTGTTTTTT | CASSLATGNTGELFF
. | . | TRBJ1-1 | TRBV7-6 | TGTGCCAGCAGTCAACGAGCCTCCTTGAACACTGAAGCTTTCTTT | CASSQRASLNTEAFF
. | . | TRBJ2-2 | TRBV6-4 | TGTGCCAGCAGTGACCCAATTTCGATGTACACCGGGGAGCTGTTTTTT | CASSDPISMYTGELFF
. | . | TRBJ2-5 | TRBV7-9 | TGTGCCAGCAGCTTGGAGACTAGACCTCCCCACTTC | CASSLETRPPHF
. | . | TRBJ2-3 | TRBV28 | TGTGCCAGCCGAACATCCGTGAATCCAGATACGCAGTATTTT | CASRTSVNPDTQYF
. | . | TRBJ1-4 | TRBV7-2 | TGTGCCAGCAGCTTTGGGGCTAGTACAGATGAAAAACTGTTTTTT | CASSFGASTDEKLFF